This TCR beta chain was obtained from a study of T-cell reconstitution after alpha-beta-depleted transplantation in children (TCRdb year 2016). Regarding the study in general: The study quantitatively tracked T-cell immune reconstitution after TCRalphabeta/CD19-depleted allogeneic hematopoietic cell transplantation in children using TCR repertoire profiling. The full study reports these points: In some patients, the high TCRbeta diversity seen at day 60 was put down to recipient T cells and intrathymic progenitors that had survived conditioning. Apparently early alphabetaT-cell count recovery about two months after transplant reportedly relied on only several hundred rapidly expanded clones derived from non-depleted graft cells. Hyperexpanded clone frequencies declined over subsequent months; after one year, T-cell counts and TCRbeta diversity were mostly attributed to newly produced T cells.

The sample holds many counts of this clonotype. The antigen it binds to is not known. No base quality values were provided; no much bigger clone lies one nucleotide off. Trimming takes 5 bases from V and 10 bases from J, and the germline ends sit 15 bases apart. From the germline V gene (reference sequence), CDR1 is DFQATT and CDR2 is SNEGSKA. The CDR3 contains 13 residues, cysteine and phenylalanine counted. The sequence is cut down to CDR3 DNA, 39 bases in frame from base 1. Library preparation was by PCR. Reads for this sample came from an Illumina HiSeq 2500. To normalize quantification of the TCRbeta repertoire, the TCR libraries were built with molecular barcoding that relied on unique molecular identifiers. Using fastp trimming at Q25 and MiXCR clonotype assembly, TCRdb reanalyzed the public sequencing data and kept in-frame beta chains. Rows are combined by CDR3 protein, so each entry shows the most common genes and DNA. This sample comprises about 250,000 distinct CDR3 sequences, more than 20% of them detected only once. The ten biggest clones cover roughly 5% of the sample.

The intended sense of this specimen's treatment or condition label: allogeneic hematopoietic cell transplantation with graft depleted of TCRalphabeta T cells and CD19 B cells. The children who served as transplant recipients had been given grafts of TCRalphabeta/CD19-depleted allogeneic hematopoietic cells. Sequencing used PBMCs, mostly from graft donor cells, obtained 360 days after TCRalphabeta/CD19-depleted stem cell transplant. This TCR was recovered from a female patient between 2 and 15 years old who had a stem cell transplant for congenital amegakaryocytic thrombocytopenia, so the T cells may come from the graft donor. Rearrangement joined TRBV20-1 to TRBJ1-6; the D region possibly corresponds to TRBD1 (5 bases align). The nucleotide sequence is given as TGCAGTGCTGTCCAGGGTGTTCTATCACCCCTCCACTTT. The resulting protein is CSAVQGVLSPLHF.